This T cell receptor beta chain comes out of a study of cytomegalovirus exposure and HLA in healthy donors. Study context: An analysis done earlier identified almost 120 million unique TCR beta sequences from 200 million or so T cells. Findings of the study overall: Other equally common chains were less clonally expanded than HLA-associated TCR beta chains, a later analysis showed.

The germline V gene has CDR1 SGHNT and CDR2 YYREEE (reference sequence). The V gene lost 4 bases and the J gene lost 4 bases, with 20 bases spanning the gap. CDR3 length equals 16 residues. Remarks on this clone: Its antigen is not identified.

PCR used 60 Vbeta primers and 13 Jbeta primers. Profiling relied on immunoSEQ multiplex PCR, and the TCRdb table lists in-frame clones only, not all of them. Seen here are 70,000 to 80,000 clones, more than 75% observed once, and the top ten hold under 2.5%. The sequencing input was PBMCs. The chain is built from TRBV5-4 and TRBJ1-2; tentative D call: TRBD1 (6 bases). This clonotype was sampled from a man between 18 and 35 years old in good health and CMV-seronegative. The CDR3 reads CASSPDSRPETYGYTF. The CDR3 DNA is TGTGCCAGCAGCCCGGACAGCAGACCTGAGACCTATGGCTACACCTTC. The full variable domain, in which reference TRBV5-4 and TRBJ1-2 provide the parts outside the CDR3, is ETGVTQSPTHLIKTRGQQVTLRCSSQSGHNTVSWYQQALGQGPQFIFQYYREEENGRGNFPPRFSGLQFPNYSSELNVNALELDDSALYLCASSPDSRPETYGYTFGSGTRLTVV.